The 14 T cell receptor beta chains in this list originate from one sample, sequenced in a study of blood T cell repertoires in COVID-19. The method was immunoSEQ multiplex PCR; TCRdb's version includes in-frame clones alone and lacks a portion of them. The repertoire holds some 250,000 clones, about 88% seen once, with 0.99% in the top ten. What was sequenced was peripheral blood. These receptors were taken from a woman between 40 and 50 years old who had recovered from COVID-19.

This clone has a handful of counts. Other DNA variants within this sample encode the same CDR3. The V gene is TRBV5-1, the J gene TRBJ1-1; 9 bases align to TRBD1. The germline CDR1 and CDR2 sequences are SGHRS and YFSETQ. Trimming took 3 bases from V and 2 from J; bases not matched to a gene: 2. This CDR3 contains 14 residues. The CDR3 spells CASSSGQGNTEAFF. DNA for the CDR3: TGCGCCAGCAGCTCGGGACAGGGCAACACTGAAGCTTTCTTT. The complete variable domain, with remaining parts taken from reference TRBV5-1 and TRBJ1-1, reads KAGVTQTPRYLIKTRGQQVTLSCSPISGHRSVSWYQQTPGQGLQFLFEYFSETQRNKGNFPGRFSGRQFSNSRSEMNVSTLELGDSALYLCASSSGQGNTEAFFGQGTRLTVV.

The chain joins TRBV7-9 to TRBJ2-5; D might be TRBD1 (6 bases). The CDR3 is made up of 16 amino acids. V lost 1 base and J lost 3, with 15 bases in between. CDR1 is SEHNR and CDR2 is FQNEAQ in the germline V gene (reference sequence). Here the CDR3 DNA reads TGTGCCAGCAGCTTAGTGGTATGGGGGCTCAAAGAGACCCAGTACTTC. Amino acids: CASSLVVWGLKETQYF.

V and J are TRBV18 and TRBJ2-7; a weak D match, TRBD2 (5 bases). CDR1 and CDR2 (germline): KGHSH, LQKENI. The CDR3 has 11 amino acids. V was clipped by 3 bases and J by 7 bases, with 7 bases between them. CDR3 coding DNA: TGTGCCAGCTCACCCTCGGGGGAGCAGTACTTC. It yields the protein CASSPSGEQYF.

The chain uses TRBV19 and TRBJ2-3; 10 bases are shared with TRBD2. This CDR3 is 15 amino acids long. Unmatched junction bases numbered 5, after V lost 6 bases and J lost 2 bases. Germline-derived CDR1 and CDR2 are LNHDA and SQIVND (reference sequence). CDR3 nucleotides: TGTGCCAGTAGCCCGGGACTAGCGCCCACAGATACGCAGTATTTT. It encodes CASSPGLAPTDTQYF.

This rearrangement joins TRBV5-1 to TRBJ2-7; 8 bases match TRBD2. Trimming removed 4 bases from V and 6 bases from J; junction bases left unmatched: 6. The germline V gene encodes CDR1 SGHRS and CDR2 YFSETQ. CDR3 length: 13 residues. CDR3 nucleotides: TGCGCCAGCAGCCCGAGCGGGAGTGGCGAGCAGTACTTC. It codes for CASSPSGSGEQYF.

The rearrangement links TRBV7-7 to TRBJ1-4, with TRBD1 as a possible D gene (5 bases). There are 15 residues in the CDR3. Germline V gene sequence: CDR1 SSHAT, CDR2 FNYEAQ (reference sequence). V shed 5 bases and J shed 4 bases, with 14 bases lying between them. CDR3 sequence: CASSPTPQGNEKLFF. The CDR3 DNA is TGTGCCAGCAGCCCCACCCCGCAGGGTAATGAAAAACTGTTTTTT.

This sequence joins TRBV7-3 and TRBJ2-2; the match to TRBD2 covers 8 bases. Germline CDR1 is SGHTA and CDR2 is FQGTGA. J gave up 4 bases and V 5 bases, and 6 bases lay outside the gene matches. The CDR3 is 15 amino acids. The CDR3 nucleotides read TGTGCCAGCAGCCCAGCGGGAGTCGGCACCGGGGAGCTGTTTTTT. Its translation: CASSPAGVGTGELFF.

The rearrangement uses TRBV24-1 and TRBJ2-7, with TRBD1 identical over 10 bases. Germline-derived CDR1 and CDR2 are KGHDR and SFDVKD. Unmatched junction bases numbered 7, after V lost 2 bases and J lost 4 bases. The CDR3 has 16 residues. The CDR3 is CATSDSIMGQGYEQYV. CDR3 coding DNA: TGTGCCACCAGTGATTCAATCATGGGACAGGGGTACGAGCAGTACGTC.

The rearrangement uses TRBV7-2 and TRBJ2-1, with a possible D match to TRBD2 (7 bases). From germline, CDR1 is SGHTA and CDR2 FQGNSA. The CDR3 is 14 residues long. V shed 1 base and J shed 16 bases, with 20 bases lying between them. The CDR3 DNA reads as TGTGCCAGCAGCTTAGTGGGGGGGCGGGAGAACATCTTCTTC. It yields the protein CASSLVGGRENIFF.

This chain links TRBV6-6 with TRBJ2-2; 7 bases match TRBD1. The CDR3 contains 13 residues. CDR1 and CDR2 (germline): MNHNY, SVGAGI (reference sequence). The V segment lost 8 bases and the J segment 7 bases; nucleotides outside the gene matches: 7. CDR3 nucleotides: TGTGCCAGCCCCCAGGGGGACCACGGGGAGCTGTTTTTT. Encoded protein: CASPQGDHGELFF.

The rearrangement joins TRBV6-6 to TRBJ2-2, with TRBD2 as a possible D gene (5 bases). This CDR3 is 12 amino acids long. The germline V gene has CDR1 MNHNY and CDR2 SVGAGI (reference sequence). V was cut by 6 bases and J by 6 bases, with 8 bases left in between. In nucleotides, the CDR3 is TGTGCCAGCAGGGGAGTGGCCGGGGAGCTGTTTTTT. Encoded protein: CASRGVAGELFF.

The rearrangement joins TRBV19 to TRBJ2-5; 7 bases line up with TRBD2. CDR3 length equals 16 residues. J gave up 2 bases and V 8 bases, and 14 bases lay outside the gene matches. Germline assignment: CDR1 LNHDA and CDR2 SQIVND (reference sequence). The CDR3 sequence: CASSPAGVAVQETQYF. For the CDR3, the DNA is TGTGCCAGTTCACCCGCGGGGGTAGCGGTACAAGAGACCCAGTACTTC.

The chain couples TRBV5-1 to TRBJ2-3; TRBD1 is a possible D gene (5 bases). V gave up 4 bases and J gave up 0 bases, with 12 bases separating them. Germline CDR1 and CDR2: SGHRS and YFSETQ. The CDR3 is 15 amino acids. The CDR3 protein is CASSRSTGSTDTQYF. DNA for the CDR3: TGCGCCAGCAGCCGATCTACAGGCAGCACAGATACGCAGTATTTT.

The chain recombines TRBV14 with TRBJ1-2, with D possibly matching TRBD1 (6 bases). The CDR3 contains 14 residues. Germline CDR1 SGHDN, CDR2 FVKESK. V lost 3 bases to trimming and J lost 2 bases, with 10 bases between them. This chain's CDR3 is CASSHPTGNYGYTF. DNA for the CDR3: TGTGCCAGCAGCCACCCGACAGGAAACTATGGCTACACCTTC.